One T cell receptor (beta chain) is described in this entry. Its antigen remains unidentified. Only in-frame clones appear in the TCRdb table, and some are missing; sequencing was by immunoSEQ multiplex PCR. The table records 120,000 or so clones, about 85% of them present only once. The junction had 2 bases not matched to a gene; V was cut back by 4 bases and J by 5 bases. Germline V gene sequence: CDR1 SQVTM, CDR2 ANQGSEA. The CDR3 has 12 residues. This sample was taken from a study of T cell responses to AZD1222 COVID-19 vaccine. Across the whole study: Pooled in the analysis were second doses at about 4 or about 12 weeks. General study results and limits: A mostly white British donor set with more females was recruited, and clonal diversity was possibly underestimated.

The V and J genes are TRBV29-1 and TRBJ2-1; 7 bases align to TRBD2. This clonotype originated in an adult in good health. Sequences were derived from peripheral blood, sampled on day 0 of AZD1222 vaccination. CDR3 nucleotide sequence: TGCAGCGTTGGGGGGGGTAACAATGAGCAGTTCTTC. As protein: CSVGGGNNEQFF.